This T cell receptor (beta chain) came from a study of shared clonotypes between healthy human individuals. Germline CDR1 MNHNS, CDR2 SASEGT. CDR3 length equals 17 residues. V lost 3 bases, J lost 4 bases, and 16 bases lay in between. Assay: immunoSEQ multiplex PCR; the TCRdb copy retains only in-frame clones and omits some. The table includes more than 2 million clones, about 94% detected once. The V gene is TRBV6-1, the J gene TRBJ2-6; a possible D gene is TRBD2 (6 bases). The source of this sequence is a man between 18 and 35 years old in good health. The sample consisted of naive CD4+ T cells sorted from blood. Subset reported: CD45RA+ positively selected. The CDR3 region has the DNA TGTGCCAGCAGTGACCGACTAGTCAATGGAGGGGCCAACGTCCTGACTTTC. This sequence encodes CASSDRLVNGGANVLTF.